This TCR beta chain is drawn from a study of cytomegalovirus exposure and HLA in healthy donors. The CDR3 sequence is 13 residues long. The V and J ends lost 7 bases and 4 bases respectively, with 13 bases between them. Germline V gene sequence: CDR1 MNHEY, CDR2 SVGAGI. Primers: 60 Vbeta forward and 13 Jbeta reverse. Repertoires were generated with immunoSEQ multiplex PCR, while TCRdb's copy carries only in-frame clones and drops some. The table records 99,000 or so clones, around four fifths of them present only once. This clone was detected a few times. The antigen remains unidentified. Regarding donors, all were healthy bone marrow donors. Points from the study as a whole: According to the study, roughly 160 TCR beta chains were cytomegalovirus-associated. Most CMV-associated TCR beta chains appeared HLA-restricted in a later analysis.

This TCR was recovered from a female donor in good health and CMV-seropositive. J is TRBJ1-2 and V is TRBV6-5; D is uncertain. The sample comprised PBMCs. CDR3 residues: CASTLTAGYGYTF. The CDR3, as DNA: TGTGCCAGCACCCTTACTGCGGGCTATGGCTACACCTTC.